This is a list of T cell receptor beta chains from one sample in a study of blood T cell repertoires in COVID-19. The table came from immunoSEQ multiplex PCR; TCRdb's copy has only in-frame clones and leaves some out. The sample includes approximately 290,000 clones, roughly 84% of them seen just once. Sequencing was performed on peripheral blood. The receptors were gathered from a human donor with COVID-19, enrolled during active disease. The donor label of this sample is uncertain. Both conserved end residues are part of each CDR3. The order of the fields is D gene, J gene, V gene, CDR3 protein. D genes are given only for firm matches.

>TRBD1|TRBJ1-2|TRBV29-1
CSVSGDRANYGYTF
>-|TRBJ2-3|TRBV5-6
CASSLAGTGTSTDTQYF
>-|TRBJ2-5|TRBV5-5
CASSPQQFQETQYF
>-|TRBJ2-7|TRBV7-9
CASSFSGAYEQYF
>-|TRBJ1-1|TRBV20-1
CSAREGREAFF
>TRBD1|TRBJ1-3|TRBV2
CASSLRTGIENTIYF
>-|TRBJ2-7|TRBV27
CASSSYGGGQYEQYF
>-|TRBJ1-5|TRBV28
CASTSSGRHSNQPQHF
>-|TRBJ1-1|TRBV29-1
CSVSFSRINTEAFF
>TRBD1|TRBJ1-5|TRBV27
CASSPGTGAGNQPQHF
>-|TRBJ1-1|TRBV4-3
CASSPQGMNTEAFF
>TRBD1|TRBJ1-2|TRBV7-9
CASSKNLRDRVFDGYTF
>TRBD2|TRBJ2-1|TRBV5-4
CASSYTSGSSYNEQFF
>TRBD2|TRBJ2-1|TRBV6-6
CASSPTLLAGTYNEQFF
>TRBD1|TRBJ2-7|TRBV7-2
CASSPRDSLYYEQYF
>TRBD1|TRBJ1-1|TRBV2
CASKPWGQGTEAFF
>TRBD2|TRBJ2-7|TRBV3-1/TRBV3-2
CASSQVAGVAYEQYF
>-|TRBJ1-5|TRBV5-6
CASSLAAGDQPQHF
>-|TRBJ2-7|TRBV5-6
CASSLNGASYEQYF
>-|TRBJ2-7|TRBV7-3
CASSPGAPPIYEQYF
>-|TRBJ1-6|TRBV5-1
CASSWGHDNNSPLHF
>TRBD2|TRBJ2-1|TRBV30
CAWTGGTLYNEQFF
>-|TRBJ1-1|TRBV2
CASGRGRNTEAFF
>TRBD2|TRBJ2-1|TRBV4-1
CASSQLGLAANEQFF
>-|TRBJ2-5|TRBV9
CASSQGGWEPRGTQYF
>-|TRBJ1-4|TRBV7-9
CASSLEGPRGNEKLFF
>-|TRBJ2-7|TRBV7-8
CASSSPSSRHEQYF
>-|TRBJ1-1|TRBV29-1
CSVETGGNTEAFF
>TRBD2|TRBJ2-1|TRBV25-1
CASSSGTSVYNEQFF